Listed below are T cell receptor beta chains from one sample, sequenced in a study of blood T cell repertoires in COVID-19. Libraries were prepared by immunoSEQ multiplex PCR; TCRdb keeps only in-frame clonotypes and omits some of them. The sample lists 15,000 to 17,000 clones, roughly 86% occurring once. Sequences were obtained from peripheral blood. The receptors here all came from a man aged 55-75 years with acute or convalescent COVID-19. Both conserved end residues are part of each CDR3. D genes are given only for firm matches. Expanded clones are given a class, and other clones once, few, many or no size at all.

clone size	D gene	J gene	V gene	CDR3 DNA	CDR3 protein
.	.	TRBJ2-2	TRBV28	TGTGCCAGCAGTTTCGGGACTTTTGCCCGGGAGCTGTTTTTT	CASSFGTFARELFF
.	.	TRBJ2-7	TRBV28	TGTGCCAGCATGACGGCGGGCTACGAGCAGTACTTC	CASMTAGYEQYF
.	TRBD1	TRBJ2-1	TRBV27	TGTGCCAGCAGTCACCCACAGGGGGCCAATGAGCAGTTCTTC	CASSHPQGANEQFF
.	TRBD2	TRBJ2-1	TRBV18	TGTGCCAGCTCACCGGGTACTAGCGGGACTAATGAGCAGTTCTTC	CASSPGTSGTNEQFF
.	.	TRBJ1-2	TRBV4-1	TGCGCCAGCAGCCTTCAGACTTTGGCCTATGGCTACACCTTC	CASSLQTLAYGYTF
.	.	TRBJ2-1	TRBV6-2/TRBV6-3	TGTGCCAGCAGCCTAGGGAGCTCCTACAATGAGCAGTTCTTC	CASSLGSSYNEQFF
.	.	TRBJ2-7	TRBV7-2	TGTGCCAGCAGCTCGACGCCCCCTCTGAGGGAGCAGTACTTC	CASSSTPPLREQYF
once	.	TRBJ2-5	TRBV11-2	TGTGCCAGCAGCTTAGAGGGGCCGGAGACCCAGTACTTC	CASSLEGPETQYF
.	.	TRBJ1-4	TRBV7-9	TGTGCCAGCAGCTTAGGGCAGGCAACTAATGAAAAACTGTTTTTT	CASSLGQATNEKLFF
once	.	TRBJ1-1	TRBV6-5	TGTGCCAGCAGTTCGACAGCAAAGAACACTGAAGCTTTCTTT	CASSSTAKNTEAFF
few	.	TRBJ1-2	TRBV7-3	TGTGCCAGCAGCTTTGAGGGCTATGGCTACACCTTC	CASSFEGYGYTF
.	.	TRBJ2-1	TRBV30	TGTGCCTGGAGTAGATTCGGGGTTTACAATGAGCAGTTCTTC	CAWSRFGVYNEQFF
.	TRBD1	TRBJ2-1	TRBV7-9	TGTGCCAGCAGCTTAAGGGACAGGGGAGCTTACAATGAGCAGTTCTTC	CASSLRDRGAYNEQFF
.	.	TRBJ2-3	TRBV15	TGTGCCACCAGCACGAGAGGGGGAAGCACAGATACGCAGTATTTT	CATSTRGGSTDTQYF
.	.	TRBJ1-1	TRBV5-4	TGTGCCAGCAGCTTCGCCTCAGGGAACACTGAAGCTTTCTTT	CASSFASGNTEAFF
.	.	TRBJ2-7	TRBV2	TGTGCCAGCAGTGAATACAGGAGCTCCTACGAGCAGTACTTC	CASSEYRSSYEQYF
.	TRBD2	TRBJ2-1	TRBV19	TGTGCCAGTAGTCTTATTAGCGGGAGGTACAATGAGCAGTTCTTC	CASSLISGRYNEQFF
.	.	TRBJ2-7	TRBV28	TGTGCCAGCAGTTTAGCGGGGGCCGGATCCGAGCAGTACTTC	CASSLAGAGSEQYF
.	TRBD2	TRBJ2-2	TRBV18	TGTGCCAGCTCACCCTTCGGGGGGAAAAACACCGGGGAGCTGTTTTTT	CASSPFGGKNTGELFF
.	TRBD1	TRBJ1-2	TRBV11-2	TGTGCCAGCAGCTTATATGCGACAGGGTATGGCTACACCTTC	CASSLYATGYGYTF
.	TRBD1	TRBJ1-1	TRBV6-6	TGTGCCAGCAGCCGGGGACAGGGGGCATTCGCTTTCTTT	CASSRGQGAFAFF
.	.	TRBJ2-5	TRBV28	TGTGCCAGCAGTTCTCCCGGGACTGCGATCCAAGAGACCCAGTACTTC	CASSSPGTAIQETQYF
.	.	TRBJ2-2	TRBV5-1	TGCGCCAGCAGCTTGTTGCCGGGGGCGAACACCGGGGAGCTGTTTTTT	CASSLLPGANTGELFF
.	.	TRBJ2-5	TRBV5-1	TGCGCCAGCAGCTGGACTGAGTCACAAGAGACCCAGTACTTC	CASSWTESQETQYF
many	.	TRBJ2-2	TRBV5-4	TGTGCCAGCAGTCCCGGGGTTTCAGCCGGGGAGCTGTTTTTT	CASSPGVSAGELFF
few	TRBD1	TRBJ2-2	TRBV24-1	TGTGCCACCAGTGAGCCGGGACAGGACACCGGGGAGCTGTTTTTT	CATSEPGQDTGELFF
.	.	TRBJ2-1	TRBV11-2	TGTGCCAGCAGCTTGGCTCTAGCCTACAATGAGCAGTTCTTC	CASSLALAYNEQFF
.	.	TRBJ1-5	TRBV4-3	TGCGCCAGCAGCCAAGAGCTGGCAGGGAGCAATCAGCCCCAGCATTTT	CASSQELAGSNQPQHF
.	TRBD2	TRBJ2-5	TRBV30	TGTGCCACCACAGCGGGGGGAGAGACCCAGTACTTC	CATTAGGETQYF
.	.	TRBJ2-5	TRBV4-2	TGTGCCAGCAGCCACGGAGGGCGGGGCCGTCAAGAGACCCAGTACTTC	CASSHGGRGRQETQYF
once	TRBD1	TRBJ1-3	TRBV10-3	TGTGCCATCAGCGGACAGGGAGCTGGAAACACCATATATTTT	CAISGQGAGNTIYF
.	.	TRBJ1-5	TRBV29-1	TGCAGCGTTAGGGACAATTTCAATCAGCCCCAGCATTTT	CSVRDNFNQPQHF
.	TRBD1	TRBJ1-4	TRBV7-9	TGTGCCAGCAGCCCGGGACAGGTGAATGAAAAACTGTTTTTT	CASSPGQVNEKLFF
.	.	TRBJ1-1	TRBV6-6	TGTGCCAGCACCCTACTTTCTCAGGGGTCGGCTTTCTTT	CASTLLSQGSAFF
.	TRBD2	TRBJ2-7	TRBV6-5	TGTGCGGTTGGCGAGCGGGAGAGATACGAGCAGTACTTC	CAVGERERYEQYF
.	TRBD2	TRBJ2-5	TRBV7-3	TGTGCCAGCAGCTTAACGGCGACTAGCGGGGGGAACCAAGAGACCCAGTACTTC	CASSLTATSGGNQETQYF
.	.	TRBJ2-3	TRBV7-2	TGTGCCAGCAGCTTCACCCCGGGGGGCACAGATACGCAGTATTTT	CASSFTPGGTDTQYF
.	TRBD1	TRBJ1-6	TRBV7-2	TGTGCCAGCAGCCCGGACAGGAATTCACCCCTCCACTTT	CASSPDRNSPLHF
.	.	TRBJ1-5	TRBV30	TGTGCCTGGAGTGTAAAGGCAGGGCAGAGCAATCAGCCCCAGCATTTT	CAWSVKAGQSNQPQHF
.	TRBD2	TRBJ2-7	TRBV11-2	TGTGCCAGCAGCACAACTAGCGGGGGCTCCTACGAGCAGTACTTC	CASSTTSGGSYEQYF
.	TRBD2	TRBJ2-1	TRBV6-2/TRBV6-3	TGTGCCAGCAGTACCTCCGGGACTAGCTTTTCTCCCAGGCAGTTCTTC	CASSTSGTSFSPRQFF
.	TRBD1	TRBJ2-7	TRBV11-2	TGTGCCAGCAGCTCTGGAGGAGGGACAGGGTTTACCCTCTACGAGCAGTACTTC	CASSSGGGTGFTLYEQYF
.	.	TRBJ1-6	TRBV5-4	TGTGCCAGCAGCTTGGGTGGGGGGACCCGGTCCTATAATTCACCCCTCCACTTT	CASSLGGGTRSYNSPLHF
.	.	TRBJ2-3	TRBV3-1/TRBV3-2	TGTGCCAGCAGCCCCGGTTTATCTGGCACAGATACGCAGTATTTT	CASSPGLSGTDTQYF
.	.	TRBJ1-2	TRBV2	TGTGCCAGCAGTGAAGAGGGCAGGGGTTTAGATGGCTACACCTTC	CASSEEGRGLDGYTF
.	.	TRBJ1-1	TRBV7-8	TGTGCCAGCAGCAAAGAGAGGGGGGGGAACGCTTTCTTT	CASSKERGGNAFF
few	.	TRBJ1-6	TRBV7-2	TGTGCCAGCAGCCAGAGAGGAAATTCACCCCTCCACTTT	CASSQRGNSPLHF
.	TRBD2	TRBJ2-3	TRBV11-2	TGTGCCAGCAGCCAGACGAGCGGGAGCCCTGATACGCAGTATTTT	CASSQTSGSPDTQYF
.	TRBD1	TRBJ2-5	TRBV24-1	TGTGCCACCAGTGATCCACAGGGGGCAGAGACCCAGTACTTC	CATSDPQGAETQYF
.	TRBD2	TRBJ2-2	TRBV10-3	TGTGCCATCAGACACGGGACTAGCGGGAGCTACGGGGAGCTGTTTTTT	CAIRHGTSGSYGELFF
.	TRBD2	TRBJ2-1	TRBV11-2	TGTGCCAGCAGTTCCCTAGCGGGAGTTTTATATGAGCAGTTCTTC	CASSSLAGVLYEQFF
.	TRBD2	TRBJ2-1	TRBV6-8	TGTGCCAGGACTCGCCTCCAGGACCGGCCGGGACTAGACAATGAGCAGTTCTTC	CARTRLQDRPGLDNEQFF
.	TRBD2	TRBJ2-1	TRBV19	TGTGCCAGTAGTCCGTATAGCGGGAGCTCCTACAATGAGCAGTTCTTC	CASSPYSGSSYNEQFF
.	.	TRBJ2-2	TRBV4-1	TGCGCCAGCAGCCAAAATACAGGGACCGGGGAGCTGTTTTTT	CASSQNTGTGELFF
.	TRBD2	TRBJ2-3	TRBV6-5	TGTGCCAGCAGAACTAGCGGGACCTGGAGGGATACGCAGTATTTT	CASRTSGTWRDTQYF
.	.	TRBJ2-7	TRBV27	TGTGCCAGCAGTCATAGACAGCTCCAGTACGAGCAGTACTTC	CASSHRQLQYEQYF
.	TRBD1	TRBJ1-1	TRBV28	TGTGCCAGCAGTCCGGGACAGATGAACACTGAAGCTTTCTTT	CASSPGQMNTEAFF
.	TRBD1	TRBJ2-5	TRBV5-1	TGCGCCAGCAGCTTGGATACAGGGGAAATGGAGACCCAGTACTTC	CASSLDTGEMETQYF
.	TRBD2	TRBJ2-3	TRBV27	TGTGCCAGCGGCCGACTAGCGGGGTTCACAGATACGCAGTATTTT	CASGRLAGFTDTQYF